This T cell receptor (beta chain) was retrieved from a study of T-cell memory formation after mild COVID-19. Study background: The TCR clusters were mostly specific to one donor. Study-wide findings and caveats: A balance of CD4 and CD8 characterized clones contracting day 15 to 85, whereas later expanders leaned CD4+.

This CDR3 contains 14 residues. Germline CDR1 reads SGHNT; CDR2 reads YYREEE (reference sequence). Trimming removed 3 bases from V and 7 bases from J; junction bases left unmatched: 8. With constant-segment primers, 5'RACE yielded cDNA libraries of TCR alpha and TCR beta that carried sample barcodes and UMIs. TCRdb reprocessed the 5' RACE reads with MiXCR, giving one entry per CDR3 protein. The sample yields under 110,000 distinct CDR3 sequences, about a sixth seen once. This clonotype was seen a few times. Its antigen is not identified. The chain joins TRBV5-4 to TRBJ2-7; 9 bases fit TRBD1. This receptor was identified in an adult woman who had mild COVID-19 (a few samples of this study predate the infection). Cell type and time point are not known. The specimen sequenced was PBMCs or a T cell subset sorted from them (not recorded which). This chain's CDR3 is CASSSGTGLREQYF. The DNA of the CDR3 is TGTGCCAGCAGCTCCGGGACAGGGCTACGAGAGCAGTACTTC.